This entry describes one TCR beta chain. This specimen comes from a study of CD8 T cells in Susac syndrome. Isolation of CD8+ and CD4+ T cells was performed negatively, whereas enrichment of TEMRA cells was done by FACS. RNA was extracted with the RNeasy kit, and a quantity of roughly 0.5 to 1 ug was reverse transcribed using random hexamers. TCRdb ran MiXCR on the immunoSEQ multiplex PCR reads and lists one entry per CDR3 protein. The sample gives 100,000 to 150,000 distinct CDR3 sequences, 85% to 95% of which show up once; around 0.3% is in the top ten. Losses at the gene ends were 2 bases for V and 1 base for J; bases not matched to a gene: 13. Germline V CDR1 and CDR2: MNHNS, SASEGT. The CDR3 spans 18 residues.

Specimen: CD8+ T cells from PBMCs. The sequence derives from a human donor with multiple sclerosis. The chain combines TRBV6-1 with TRBJ2-7, with TRBD1 identical over 8 bases. CDR3 residues: CASSERFASGGASYEQYF. CDR3 sequence (DNA): TGTGCCAGCAGTGAACGGTTTGCATCAGGGGGCGCTTCCTACGAGCAGTACTTC.